This entry features one T cell receptor (beta chain) sequence. TCRdb's table, derived via immunoSEQ multiplex PCR, lists solely in-frame clones and lacks some. The sample yields over 85,000 clones, over 65% seen once. The CDR3 spans 15 residues. Germline values: CDR1 SGDLS, CDR2 YYNGEE. J lost 8 bases, V lost 1 base, and 8 bases had no gene match. The sample belongs to a study of blood T cell repertoires in COVID-19. Study-level information: Nucleic acid was either cDNA or gDNA, and it came from T cells, B-cell-depleted T cells, or PBMCs.

The sequencing input was peripheral blood. V is TRBV9 and J is TRBJ2-1; 8 bases match TRBD1. This TCR was recovered from a woman of 80 years or more with acute or convalescent COVID-19. CDR3 sequence: CASSVRQGAYDEQFF. The CDR3 DNA reads TGTGCCAGCAGCGTACGGCAGGGGGCGTATGATGAGCAGTTCTTC.